Listed below are T cell receptor beta chains from one sample, sequenced in a study of T cells after yellow fever vaccination. TCRdb ran MiXCR on the 5' RACE reads and lists one entry per CDR3 protein. The table lists around 600,000 distinct CDR3 sequences, 9% to 15% of them singletons. Specimen: PBMCs, collected on the day of the yellow fever booster vaccination. These receptors were collected from a man aged 25-45 years who received the YFV17D yellow fever vaccine. The CDR3 runs from the conserved cysteine through the conserved F or W. D genes are given only for firm matches. Expanded clones are given a class, and other clones once, few, many or no size at all.

D gene | clone size | J gene | V gene | CDR3 DNA | CDR3 protein
. | . | TRBJ1-1 | TRBV20-1 | TGCAGTCCCTGGAATGACAGGCAGACTGAAGCTTTCTTT | CSPWNDRQTEAFF
. | few | TRBJ2-2 | TRBV6-5 | TGTGCCAGCAGTTACTTCCAGAATAGGGAGGCGAACACCGGGGAGCTGTTTTTT | CASSYFQNREANTGELFF
TRBD2 | few | TRBJ2-1 | TRBV20-1 | TGCAGTGCAAGCGGACTAGCGGGAGGGAATGAGCAGTTCTTC | CSASGLAGGNEQFF
TRBD2 | . | TRBJ2-2 | TRBV20-1 | TGCTGTGCCCCCCTCAGCGGGGGGGCCGGCGGGGAGCTGTTTTTT | CCAPLSGGAGGELFF
TRBD1 | . | TRBJ2-1 | TRBV7-9 | TGTGCCAGCAGCTTAGCCTGGACAGGGAATGACAATGAGCAGTTCTTC | CASSLAWTGNDNEQFF
. | . | TRBJ2-7 | TRBV4-3 | TGCGCCAGCAGCCAAGATCGGGCAGGGCTCTCCTACGAGCAGTACTTC | CASSQDRAGLSYEQYF
. | many | TRBJ2-3 | TRBV9 | TGTGCCAGCAGCGTTTTGGGGAACACAGATACGCAGTATTTT | CASSVLGNTDTQYF
. | . | TRBJ2-1 | TRBV7-2 | TGTGCCAGCAGCCCATCTTCTGCGGCAATCTCCTACAATGAGCAGTTCTTC | CASSPSSAAISYNEQFF
. | . | TRBJ1-4 | TRBV20-1 | TGCAGTGCCACTTCCCCCCTCGTTGCAGCCGCGACAACTAATGAAAAACTGTTTTTT | CSATSPLVAAATTNEKLFF
. | many | TRBJ1-5 | TRBV5-5 | TGTGCCAGCAGCTTGGGGGCGGAACTAAATCAGCCCCAGCATTTT | CASSLGAELNQPQHF
. | . | TRBJ2-2 | TRBV7-9 | TGTGCCAGCAGCTTAAGGTCTCCTTCCACCGGGGAGCTGTTTTTT | CASSLRSPSTGELFF
TRBD2 | few | TRBJ2-7 | TRBV4-2 | TGTGCCAGCAGCCAACGGGGGGGCGGGAGCGCCGACAACGAGCAGTACTTC | CASSQRGGGSADNEQYF
TRBD2 | . | TRBJ2-1 | TRBV29-1 | TGCAGCGTTACCTCAAAACTAGCGGGCTATGAGCAGTTCTTC | CSVTSKLAGYEQFF
. | . | TRBJ2-7 | TRBV7-9 | TGTGCCAGCAGCTTCATCTCCGGCGAGCAGTACTTC | CASSFISGEQYF
TRBD1 | few | TRBJ2-7 | TRBV7-2 | TGTGCCAGCAGCGTACAGGGGGCAACGAAGGATCAGTACTTC | CASSVQGATKDQYF
. | few | TRBJ2-1 | TRBV5-5 | TGTGCCAGCAGCTTGGCCGATAGCCTTATAGCGAATGAGCAGTTCTTC | CASSLADSLIANEQFF
. | . | TRBJ2-5 | TRBV12-3/TRBV12-4 | TGTGCCAGCAGTGTCGGGGACGTAACGTCACAAGAGACCCAGTACTTC | CASSVGDVTSQETQYF
. | . | TRBJ1-2 | TRBV28 | TGTGCCAGCAGTTACCCCGGGGAGGGGGGCTACACCTTC | CASSYPGEGGYTF
. | few | TRBJ2-3 | TRBV18 | TGTGCCAGCTCGCCTACTGGACTGCCAAGCACAGATACGCAGTATTTT | CASSPTGLPSTDTQYF
. | . | TRBJ2-2 | TRBV9 | TGTGCCAGCAGCCCCGAAGGAGGGAACACCGGGGAGCTGTTTTTT | CASSPEGGNTGELFF
TRBD2 | . | TRBJ2-3 | TRBV20-1 | TGCAGTGCCGCTGGGACTAGCAGCAGGAGTAGGCAGTATTTT | CSAAGTSSRSRQYF
TRBD1 | few | TRBJ2-3 | TRBV7-9 | TGTGCCAGCAGCAAGGACAGGGCCTTCACAGATACGCAGTATTTT | CASSKDRAFTDTQYF
. | . | TRBJ2-1 | TRBV2 | TGTGCCAGCAGGGAGAGGGGAGACAATGAGCAGTTCTTC | CASRERGDNEQFF
. | . | TRBJ1-2 | TRBV6-5 | TGTGCCAGCAGTTTTTCAGGGGCCTATGGCTACACCTTC | CASSFSGAYGYTF
. | . | TRBJ1-1 | TRBV18 | TGTGCCAGCTCACCTGCAGGGGTGGAGGTGAACACTGAAGCTTTCTTT | CASSPAGVEVNTEAFF
TRBD1 | few | TRBJ1-2 | TRBV19 | TGTGCCAGTAGTCGAGGGGGCGAAAACTATGGCTACACCTTC | CASSRGGENYGYTF
TRBD1 | few | TRBJ2-1 | TRBV5-1 | TGCGCCAGCAGCTTGAGGGGACAGGCATACAATGAGCAGTTCTTC | CASSLRGQAYNEQFF
. | . | TRBJ2-7 | TRBV11-2 | TGTGCCAGCAGCCCAGGGACGAGGGCCGAGCAGTACTTC | CASSPGTRAEQYF